This T cell receptor beta chain was found in a study of regulatory T cells in long-lasting Graves disease. HTBI primers from iRepertoire and Arm-PCR of CDR3 regions yielded the TCR beta libraries. TCRdb reprocessed the multiplex PCR reads with MiXCR, giving one entry per CDR3 protein. The table shows hundreds of thousands of distinct CDR3 sequences, with 20% to 25% occurring only once. Study-wide findings and caveats: Fewer public clonotypes were shared by new patients (approximately 970) than by persistent patients (around 2,900).

Time point reported: persistent/refractory GD, antithyroid drugs over 5 years with positive TRAb. Isolated PBMC RNA provided the starting material for the TCR library. Notes on this clonotype: Its target is not known.

The sequence was obtained from a female donor with Graves disease. The material was peripheral blood mononuclear cells (PBMCs), obtained when the disease was refractory, from a patient treated with antithyroid drugs.

In DNA form, the CDR3 reads TGTGCCAGTAGTATAGATCGTCACAGGGAGGCAAACATTCAGTACTTC. Its protein is CASSIDRHREANIQYF. This chain joins TRBV19 and TRBJ2-4; D is perhaps TRBD1 or TRBD2 (6 bases each). The CDR3 is made up of 16 amino acids. CDR1 LNHDA and CDR2 SQIVND come from the germline V gene (reference sequence). V was clipped by 0 bases and J by 6 bases, with 15 bases between them.